What follows are 2 T cell receptor beta chains derived from one specimen sequenced in a study of T cell changes during pregnancy in multiple sclerosis. Method: immunoSEQ multiplex PCR; TCRdb's copy keeps in-frame clones and lacks some. The table includes some 67,000 clones, around 92% detected once. Source: peripheral blood, taken in the first trimester of pregnancy. These receptors were obtained from a female donor with multiple sclerosis, enrolled in a pregnancy study.

The chain links TRBV6-1 to TRBJ2-5; D gene unclear. V was shortened by 6 bases and J by 1 base, with 12 bases between the two germline ends. CDR1 is MNHNS, CDR2 SASEGT, per germline. CDR3 size: 14 residues. The CDR3 nucleotides are TGTGCCAGCAGCATGGCACGAACCCAAGAGACCCAGTACTTC. Its protein product is CASSMARTQETQYF.

The chain combines TRBV10-2 with TRBJ1-1; D unclear. V gave up 5 bases and J gave up 0 bases, with 7 bases separating them. Germline V CDR1 and CDR2: WSHSY, SAAADI. This CDR3 has 13 residues. The CDR3 region has the DNA TGCGCCAGCAGTAACAGTATGAACACTGAAGCTTTCTTT. Its translation is CASSNSMNTEAFF.